This T cell receptor (beta chain) derives from a study of blood T cell repertoires in COVID-19. About the study: T cells, B-cell-depleted T cells, or PBMCs supplied cDNA or gDNA.

In the original analysis: Using reference gene primer amplification, nucleated cell counts were estimated. Clones were read by immunoSEQ multiplex PCR, and TCRdb kept only the in-frame ones, dropping some. D and trimming come from the DNA, and the V and J calls and clone size come from that table. The table shows 200,000 to 250,000 clones, with about 85% occurring only once. The V and J ends lost 4 bases and 7 bases, in that order; junction bases with no gene match: 13. The V gene's germline CDR1 is MNHEY and CDR2 SMNVEV (reference sequence). The CDR3 sequence is 16 residues long. This chain links TRBV27 with TRBJ2-7, with 10 positions matching TRBD2. The source material was peripheral blood. This receptor was identified in a man aged 35 to 55 with acute or convalescent COVID-19. The CDR3 loop reads CASSSSGLADSGEQYF. The CDR3 bases are TGTGCCAGCAGTTCCTCCGGACTAGCGGATTCCGGGGAGCAGTACTTC.